The clone carrying this T cell receptor beta chain was detected ten times or more. Its antigen is not known. V was trimmed by 4 bases and J by 3 bases, leaving 19 bases between them. CDR3 length equals 16 residues. CDR1 is LGHNA and CDR2 is YNFKEQ in the germline V gene. This record comes from a study of response to subunit inactivated influenza vaccine. TCRdb recomputed calls from the RT-PCR reads with MiXCR, one row per CDR3 protein. Found here are 650,000 to 850,000 distinct CDR3 sequences, about 15% of them singletons; the top ten hold approximately 7%. Study-level results: Authors proposed each seasonal influenza vaccination draws in few new T cells.

The sequencing used PBMCs from blood, collected roughly 15 days before vaccination. This sequence joins TRBV4-2 and TRBJ2-7; a weak D match, TRBD1 (6 bases). This sequence was found in a man between 45 and 60 years old who received an inactivated influenza vaccine. The CDR3 spells CASSPYAEDSNYEQYF. Written as DNA, the CDR3 is TGTGCCAGCAGCCCATACGCGGAGGACAGCAACTACGAGCAGTACTTC.